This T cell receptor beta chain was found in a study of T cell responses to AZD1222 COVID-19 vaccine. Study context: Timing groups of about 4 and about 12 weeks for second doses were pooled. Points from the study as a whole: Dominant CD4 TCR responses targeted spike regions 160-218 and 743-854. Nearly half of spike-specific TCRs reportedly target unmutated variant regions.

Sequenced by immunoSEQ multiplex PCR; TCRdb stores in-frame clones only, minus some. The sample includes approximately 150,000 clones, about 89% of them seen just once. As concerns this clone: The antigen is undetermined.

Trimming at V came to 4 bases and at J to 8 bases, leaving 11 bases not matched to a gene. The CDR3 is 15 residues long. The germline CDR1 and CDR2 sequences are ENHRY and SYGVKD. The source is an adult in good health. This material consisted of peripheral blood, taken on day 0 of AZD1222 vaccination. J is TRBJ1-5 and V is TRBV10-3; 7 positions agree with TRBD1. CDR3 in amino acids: CAISGVVGGGEPQHF. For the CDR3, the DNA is TGTGCCATCAGTGGGGTGGTAGGGGGCGGGGAGCCCCAGCATTTT.